These T cell receptor beta chains were read from a single sample in a study of cytotoxic CD8 clonotypes in ibrutinib-treated CLL. The protocol was immunoSEQ multiplex PCR, while the TCRdb copy is restricted to in-frame clones and leaves out a portion. This table holds some 200,000 clones, 70% found once. Material: PBMCs, obtained after 12 months of ibrutinib treatment. The receptors derive from a human donor with chronic lymphocytic leukemia. The conserved cysteine and the conserved F or W are not part of the CDR3 here. Clone sizes are given selectively: once, few, many, or a class where the clone is expanded.

CDR3: ASSPGTLYTEAF; size: -; J: TRBJ1-1; V: TRBV5-1
CDR3: ASSRAGVGSYEQY; size: -; J: TRBJ2-7; V: TRBV19
CDR3: ASSSNRGRNEKLF; size: once; J: TRBJ1-4; V: TRBV14
CDR3: ASSPTGDRGANTEAF; size: -; J: TRBJ1-1; V: TRBV13
CDR3: ASSGQLNTGELF; size: -; J: TRBJ2-2; V: TRBV2
CDR3: ASSSSGTTLNTGELF; size: -; J: TRBJ2-2; V: TRBV7-7
CDR3: SVDPTGAGNTIY; size: -; J: TRBJ1-3; V: TRBV29-1
CDR3: ASKGGWKETQY; size: few; J: TRBJ2-5; V: TRBV2
CDR3: ASSPQERTREAF; size: -; J: TRBJ1-1; V: TRBV4-3
CDR3: AISPGVNYGYT; size: few; J: TRBJ1-2; V: TRBV10-3
CDR3: SVVGNGNTIY; size: -; J: TRBJ1-3; V: TRBV29-1
CDR3: ASSLGHGINSPLH; size: few; J: TRBJ1-6; V: TRBV5-1
CDR3: ASSFGGNNYGYT; size: -; J: TRBJ1-2; V: TRBV28
CDR3: ASSAGRRGANVDYGYT; size: -; J: TRBJ1-2; V: TRBV5-1
CDR3: ASSVSGTGELF; size: -; J: TRBJ2-2; V: TRBV9
CDR3: ASSLSRGVGEQY; size: -; J: TRBJ2-7; V: TRBV27
CDR3: ASSVGQSTDTQY; size: -; J: TRBJ2-3; V: TRBV5-1
CDR3: ASSQDKGINGYT; size: -; J: TRBJ1-2; V: TRBV4-2
CDR3: ASSLYSGDIRREQF; size: -; J: TRBJ2-1; V: TRBV28
CDR3: ASSESGTTEAF; size: few; J: TRBJ1-1; V: TRBV9
CDR3: ASSYSSRVNQPQH; size: once; J: TRBJ1-5; V: TRBV6-6
CDR3: ASSVDPGIDSGNTIY; size: -; J: TRBJ1-3; V: TRBV9
CDR3: SVKPTGATNEKLF; size: -; J: TRBJ1-4; V: TRBV29-1
CDR3: ASSEGQHMTQY; size: -; J: TRBJ2-3; V: TRBV5-6
CDR3: ASSPSEGGRRYNEQF; size: -; J: TRBJ2-1; V: TRBV9
CDR3: ASSLWGVEGAGELF; size: -; J: TRBJ2-2; V: TRBV5-4
CDR3: ASSQGLPWGLAGDFNEQF; size: -; J: TRBJ2-1; V: TRBV14
CDR3: ASSPLGPRAQY; size: few; J: TRBJ2-5; V: TRBV6-5
CDR3: AWELDRGNTIY; size: -; J: TRBJ1-3; V: TRBV30
CDR3: ASSIRGQGGYT; size: -; J: TRBJ1-2; V: TRBV19
CDR3: AWRNRAVPLSGANVLT; size: once; J: TRBJ2-6; V: TRBV30
CDR3: ASSLGGASGIPYQQY; size: -; J: TRBJ2-7; V: TRBV5-8
CDR3: ASGPTDTQY; size: -; J: TRBJ2-3; V: TRBV9
CDR3: ATSGDIATGELF; size: -; J: TRBJ2-2; V: TRBV15
CDR3: ASRTGTGALNTEAF; size: -; J: TRBJ1-1; V: TRBV5-1
CDR3: TSSLGQGYEQY; size: -; J: TRBJ2-7; V: TRBV1
CDR3: ASSQEGHTTNEKLF; size: once; J: TRBJ1-4; V: TRBV4-3
CDR3: ASNKHELNYGYT; size: -; J: TRBJ1-2; V: TRBV6-1
CDR3: ASSPWGGRHNEQF; size: -; J: TRBJ2-1; V: TRBV18
CDR3: ASSYNQGRAQETQY; size: -; J: TRBJ2-5; V: TRBV6-6
CDR3: ASRSQGARTEAF; size: -; J: TRBJ1-1; V: TRBV6-5
CDR3: ASSFRPMGGSYEQY; size: -; J: TRBJ2-7; V: TRBV7-2
CDR3: ASRIRGLRQPQH; size: -; J: TRBJ1-5; V: TRBV2
CDR3: ASSQDIGSYYEQY; size: -; J: TRBJ2-7; V: TRBV4-3
CDR3: ASSVAVRNEQF; size: -; J: TRBJ2-1; V: TRBV9
CDR3: ASSEPPGLNSNQPQH; size: -; J: TRBJ1-5; V: TRBV10-1